These 2 T cell receptor beta chains were sequenced from one sample in a study of radiotherapy plus CTLA-4 blockade in lung cancer. Here immunoSEQ multiplex PCR was the method, and the copy in TCRdb shows in-frame clones only, minus some. The top ten clones hold 20% to 25% of a sample with 20,000 to 30,000 clones, approximately 80% of them seen once. Sample: peripheral blood, taken from a patient treated with radiotherapy plus ipilimumab. The receptors were gathered from a human donor with non-small cell lung cancer that progressed on radiotherapy plus ipilimumab.

The J gene is TRBJ2-1, the V gene TRBV11-1, with D possibly being TRBD2 (7 bases). This CDR3 is built from 16 residues. V gave up 5 bases and J gave up 8 bases, with 22 bases separating them. Germline-derived CDR1 and CDR2 are SGHAT and FQDESV (reference sequence). CDR3 in DNA: TGTGCCAGCAGCCCAAATCAGTGGGGGGGCTGGCATGAGCAGTTCTTC. Translating gives CASSPNQWGGWHEQFF.

The chain combines TRBV13 with TRBJ2-5; D unclear. V was cut by 3 bases and J by 3 bases, with 8 bases left in between. Germline-derived CDR1 and CDR2 are PRHDT and FYEKMQ (reference sequence). There are 13 residues in the CDR3. In DNA form, the CDR3 reads TGTGCCAGCAGCTTGGCTGGAAAAGAGACCCAGTACTTC. Protein sequence: CASSLAGKETQYF.